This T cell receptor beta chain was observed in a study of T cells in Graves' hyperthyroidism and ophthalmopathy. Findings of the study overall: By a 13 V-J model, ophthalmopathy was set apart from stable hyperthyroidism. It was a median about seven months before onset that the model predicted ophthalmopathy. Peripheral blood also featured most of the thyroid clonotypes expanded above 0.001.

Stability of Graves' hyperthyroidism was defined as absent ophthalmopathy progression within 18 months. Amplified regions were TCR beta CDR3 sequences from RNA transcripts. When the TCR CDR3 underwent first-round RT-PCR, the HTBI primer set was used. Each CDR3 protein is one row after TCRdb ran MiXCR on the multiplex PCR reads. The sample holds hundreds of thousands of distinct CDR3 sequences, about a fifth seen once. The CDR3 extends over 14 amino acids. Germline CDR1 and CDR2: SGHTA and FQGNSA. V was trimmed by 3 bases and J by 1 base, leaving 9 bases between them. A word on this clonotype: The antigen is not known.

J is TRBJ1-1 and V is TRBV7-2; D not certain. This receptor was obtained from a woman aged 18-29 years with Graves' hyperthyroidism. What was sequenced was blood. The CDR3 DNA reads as TGTGCCAGCAGCTTGAATTACAGGAACACTGAAGCTTTCTTT. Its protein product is CASSLNYRNTEAFF.